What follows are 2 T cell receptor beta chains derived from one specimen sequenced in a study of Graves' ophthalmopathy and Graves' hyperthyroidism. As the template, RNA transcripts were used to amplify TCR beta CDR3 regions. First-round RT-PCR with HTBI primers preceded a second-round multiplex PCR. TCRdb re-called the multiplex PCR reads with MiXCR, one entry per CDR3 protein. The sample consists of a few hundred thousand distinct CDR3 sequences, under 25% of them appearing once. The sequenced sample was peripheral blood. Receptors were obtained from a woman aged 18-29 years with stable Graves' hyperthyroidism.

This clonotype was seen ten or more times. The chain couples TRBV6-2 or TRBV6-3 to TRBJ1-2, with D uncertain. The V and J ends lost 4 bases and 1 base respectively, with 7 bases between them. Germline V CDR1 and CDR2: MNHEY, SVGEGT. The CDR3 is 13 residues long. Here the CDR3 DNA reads TGTGCCAGCAGTTCCTCGGGTAACTATGGCTACACCTTC. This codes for CASSSSGNYGYTF.

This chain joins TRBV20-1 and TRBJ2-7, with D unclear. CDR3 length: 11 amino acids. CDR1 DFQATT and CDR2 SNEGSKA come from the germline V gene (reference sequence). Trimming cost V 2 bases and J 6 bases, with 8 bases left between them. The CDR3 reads CSARWVPEQYF. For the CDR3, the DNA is TGCAGTGCTAGATGGGTACCCGAGCAGTACTTC.